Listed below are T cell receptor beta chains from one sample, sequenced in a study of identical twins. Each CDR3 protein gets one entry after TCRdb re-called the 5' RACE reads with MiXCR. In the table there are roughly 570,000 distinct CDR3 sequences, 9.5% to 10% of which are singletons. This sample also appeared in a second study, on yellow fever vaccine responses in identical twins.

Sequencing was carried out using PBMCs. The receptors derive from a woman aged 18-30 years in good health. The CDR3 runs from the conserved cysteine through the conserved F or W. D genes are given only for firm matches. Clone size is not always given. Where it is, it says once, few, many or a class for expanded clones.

CDR3: CASSRSLAGYTGELFF
DNA: TGTGCCAGCAGCCGATCTCTAGCGGGGTACACCGGGGAGCTGTTTTTT
size: few
D: TRBD2
V: TRBV7-2
J: TRBJ2-2

CDR3: CASRRDSLSLYEQYF
DNA: TGTGCCAGCAGGAGAGACAGCCTTTCCCTCTACGAGCAGTACTTC
size: many
D: .
V: TRBV27
J: TRBJ2-7

CDR3: CASSPLAGTGPTGELFF
DNA: TGCGCCAGCAGCCCACTGGCCGGGACAGGGCCTACCGGGGAGCTGTTTTTT
size: .
D: TRBD1
V: TRBV5-1
J: TRBJ2-2

CDR3: CSVRGRYNEQFF
DNA: TGCAGCGTCCGAGGGAGGTACAATGAGCAGTTCTTC
size: .
D: .
V: TRBV29-1
J: TRBJ2-1

CDR3: CASTRQQGGPRPSYNEQFF
DNA: TGTGCCAGCACCCGACAGCAGGGTGGACCACGTCCCTCCTACAATGAGCAGTTCTTC
size: .
D: .
V: TRBV6-1
J: TRBJ2-1

CDR3: CASSLAQGEWSYEQYF
DNA: TGTGCCAGCAGTTTAGCGCAGGGTGAGTGGTCCTACGAGCAGTACTTC
size: few
D: .
V: TRBV12-3/TRBV12-4
J: TRBJ2-7

CDR3: CASRKGLANEKLFF
DNA: TGTGCCAGCAGGAAGGGGTTGGCTAATGAAAAACTGTTTTTT
size: many
D: .
V: TRBV3-1
J: TRBJ1-4

CDR3: CASIDRGADTQYF
DNA: TGTGCCAGCATCGACAGGGGTGCAGATACGCAGTATTTT
size: many
D: TRBD1
V: TRBV6-1
J: TRBJ2-3

CDR3: CSASEGLAGVINEQFF
DNA: TGCAGTGCTAGCGAGGGACTAGCGGGAGTAATAAATGAGCAGTTCTTC
size: many
D: TRBD2
V: TRBV20-1
J: TRBJ2-1

CDR3: CASSLPDRPNQPQHF
DNA: TGTGCCAGCAGCCTCCCGGACAGGCCCAATCAGCCCCAGCATTTT
size: .
D: TRBD1
V: TRBV7-6
J: TRBJ1-5

CDR3: CASSQDWGSPLHF
DNA: TGTGCCAGCAGCCAAGATTGGGGATCACCCCTCCACTTT
size: few
D: .
V: TRBV3-1
J: TRBJ1-6

CDR3: CASRLGVEQYF
DNA: TGTGCCAGCAGACTGGGGGTCGAGCAGTACTTC
size: .
D: .
V: TRBV27
J: TRBJ2-7

CDR3: CASSSNLQGTNEQFF
DNA: TGTGCCAGCAGCTCAAACCTACAGGGTACCAATGAGCAGTTCTTC
size: many
D: .
V: TRBV7-9
J: TRBJ2-1

CDR3: CASSLEFGATSYEQYF
DNA: TGTGCCAGCAGCTTAGAGTTTGGGGCTACCTCCTACGAGCAGTACTTC
size: .
D: .
V: TRBV7-9
J: TRBJ2-7

CDR3: CASRQSGLGDNNEQFF
DNA: TGTGCCAGCAGACAAAGCGGGCTGGGAGACAACAATGAGCAGTTCTTC
size: few
D: .
V: TRBV6-1
J: TRBJ2-1

CDR3: CASSQAHPENTEAFF
DNA: TGCGCCAGCAGCCAAGCTCACCCCGAGAACACTGAAGCTTTCTTT
size: few
D: .
V: TRBV4-3
J: TRBJ1-1

CDR3: CASSVGGGVGYEQYF
DNA: TGTGCCAGCAGCGTAGGAGGGGGAGTAGGCTACGAGCAGTACTTC
size: few
D: .
V: TRBV9
J: TRBJ2-7

CDR3: CAWTVRGGGNTEAFF
DNA: TGTGCCTGGACCGTCAGGGGTGGAGGGAACACTGAAGCTTTCTTT
size: few
D: .
V: TRBV30
J: TRBJ1-1

CDR3: CASSERQGAYEQYF
DNA: TGCGCCAGCAGTGAGAGACAGGGGGCCTACGAGCAGTACTTC
size: many
D: TRBD1
V: TRBV10-1
J: TRBJ2-7

CDR3: CSARDLGQMVYEQYF
DNA: TGCAGTGCTAGAGATCTGGGACAGATGGTCTACGAGCAGTACTTC
size: few
D: TRBD1
V: TRBV20-1
J: TRBJ2-7

CDR3: CASSSTDRAMETQYF
DNA: TGTGCCAGCAGTTCGACGGACAGGGCTATGGAGACCCAGTACTTC
size: few
D: TRBD1
V: TRBV28
J: TRBJ2-5

CDR3: CASSDWDRGLSTQYF
DNA: TGTGCCAGCAGTGATTGGGACAGAGGTTTGTCGACCCAGTACTTC
size: few
D: TRBD1
V: TRBV2
J: TRBJ2-5

CDR3: CASRTRQATSPFTDTQYF
DNA: TGTGCCAGCAGAACCAGACAGGCCACCTCGCCCTTTACAGATACGCAGTATTTT
size: many
D: .
V: TRBV28
J: TRBJ2-3

CDR3: CACHLDTSTDTQYF
DNA: TGTGCCTGCCATTTGGATACTAGCACAGATACGCAGTATTTT
size: .
D: .
V: TRBV2
J: TRBJ2-3

CDR3: CASSSTSRGGETQYF
DNA: TGTGCCAGCAGCTCAACTTCCAGGGGTGGGGAGACCCAGTACTTC
size: .
D: .
V: TRBV7-9
J: TRBJ2-5

CDR3: CSVGHADSYGYTF
DNA: TGCAGCGTTGGCCACGCGGATAGCTATGGCTACACCTTC
size: few
D: .
V: TRBV29-1
J: TRBJ1-2

CDR3: CSARDGRRTGYGTGELFF
DNA: TGCAGTGCTAGAGATGGGAGGAGGACAGGGTATGGCACCGGGGAGCTGTTTTTT
size: .
D: TRBD1
V: TRBV20-1
J: TRBJ2-2

CDR3: CAISARHDEGLSNQPQHF
DNA: TGTGCCATCAGTGCGAGGCACGATGAGGGACTTAGCAATCAGCCCCAGCATTTT
size: many
D: .
V: TRBV10-3
J: TRBJ1-5

CDR3: CASSSLGAGKYNEQFF
DNA: TGTGCCAGCAGTTCCCTTGGAGCGGGGAAATACAATGAGCAGTTCTTC
size: few
D: TRBD2
V: TRBV6-2/TRBV6-3
J: TRBJ2-1

CDR3: CASSSEPTPYEQYF
DNA: TGTGCCAGCAGTAGCGAGCCAACACCCTACGAGCAGTACTTC
size: few
D: .
V: TRBV12-3/TRBV12-4
J: TRBJ2-7

CDR3: CASSLRRGGANVLTF
DNA: TGCGCCAGCAGCTTAAGACGGGGTGGGGCCAACGTCCTGACTTTC
size: few
D: .
V: TRBV5-1
J: TRBJ2-6